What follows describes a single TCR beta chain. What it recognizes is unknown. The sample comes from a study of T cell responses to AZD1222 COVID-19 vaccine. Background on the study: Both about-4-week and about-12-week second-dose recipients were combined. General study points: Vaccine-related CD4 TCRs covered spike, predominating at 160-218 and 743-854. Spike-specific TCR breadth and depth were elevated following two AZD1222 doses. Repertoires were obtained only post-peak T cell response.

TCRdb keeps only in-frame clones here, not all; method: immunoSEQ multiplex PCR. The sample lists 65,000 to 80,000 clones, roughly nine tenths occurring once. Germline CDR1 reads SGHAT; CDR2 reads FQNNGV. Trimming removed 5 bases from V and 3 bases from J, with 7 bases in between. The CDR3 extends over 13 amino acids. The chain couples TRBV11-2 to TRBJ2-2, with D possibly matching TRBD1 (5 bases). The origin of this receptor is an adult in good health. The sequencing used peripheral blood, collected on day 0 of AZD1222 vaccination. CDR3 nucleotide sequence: TGTGCCAGCAGCCCCAGGGACACCGGGGAGCTGTTTTTT. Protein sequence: CASSPRDTGELFF.